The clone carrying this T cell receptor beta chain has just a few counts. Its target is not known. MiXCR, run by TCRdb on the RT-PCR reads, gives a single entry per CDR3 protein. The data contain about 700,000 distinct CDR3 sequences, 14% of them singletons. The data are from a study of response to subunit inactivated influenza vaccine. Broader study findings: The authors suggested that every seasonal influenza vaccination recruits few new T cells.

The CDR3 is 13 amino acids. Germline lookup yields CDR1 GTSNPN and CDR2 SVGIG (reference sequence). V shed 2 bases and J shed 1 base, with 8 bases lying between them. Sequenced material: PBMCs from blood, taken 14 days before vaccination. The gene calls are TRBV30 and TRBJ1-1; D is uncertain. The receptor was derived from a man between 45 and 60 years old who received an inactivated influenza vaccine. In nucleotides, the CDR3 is TGTGCCTGGAGTTTTAGGAGGAACACTGAAGCTTTCTTT. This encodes CAWSFRRNTEAFF.